This entry lists 18 T cell receptor beta chains sequenced from one sample in a study of T-cell reconstitution after alpha-beta-depleted transplantation in children. Library preparation (for TCRbeta) was performed with unique molecular identifiers. A single record per CDR3 protein comes from TCRdb applying MiXCR to the PCR reads. The table shows 200,000 to 300,000 distinct CDR3 sequences, with 20% to 30% occurring only once. Sequencing used PBMCs, mostly from graft donor cells, obtained 360 days after TCRalphabeta/CD19-depleted stem cell transplant. These receptors were taken from a female patient aged 2-10 years who had a stem cell transplant for congenital amegakaryocytic thrombocytopenia, so the T cells may come from the graft donor.

V gene TRBV28 combines with J gene TRBJ2-3, with 7 bases aligning to TRBD2. J lost 6 bases, V lost 6 bases, and 9 bases had no gene match. Germline V gives CDR1 MDHEN, CDR2 SYDVKM. This CDR3 spans 14 amino acids. CDR3 in amino acids: CASSRLARPDTQYF. The CDR3 coding sequence is TGTGCCAGCAGCAGACTAGCTCGTCCGGATACGCAGTATTTT.

This rearrangement joins TRBV3-1 to TRBJ1-2, with D hard to call. This CDR3 has 13 residues. Germline V gene sequence: CDR1 LGHDT, CDR2 YNNKEL (reference sequence). Trimming stripped 1 base from V and 5 bases from J, with 8 bases between. CDR3 nucleotides: TGTGCCAGCAGCCAAGCTAGACAATATGGCTACACCTTC. Amino acid sequence: CASSQARQYGYTF.

This clonotype came up a few times. J is TRBJ1-4 and V is TRBV12-3 or TRBV12-4, with 10 positions matching TRBD1. CDR3 length: 17 residues. After removal of 5 bases from V and 1 base from J, the junction contained 7 bases not matched to a gene. The CDR3: CASSDRGRYETNEKLFF. The CDR3, as DNA: TGTGCCAGCAGTGACAGGGGGCGTTATGAAACTAATGAAAAACTGTTTTTT.

J is TRBJ2-5 and V is TRBV12-3 or TRBV12-4; weak D call: TRBD1 (6 bases). The CDR3 covers 16 residues. Trimming removed 5 bases from V and 1 base from J, with 17 bases in between. The CDR3 sequence is CASSSPRGQFQETQYF. The CDR3 bases are TGTGCCAGCAGTAGCCCCAGGGGCCAATTCCAAGAGACCCAGTACTTC.

This clonotype was found many times. The chain carries TRBV2 and TRBJ2-5; 7 positions match TRBD2. Losses at the gene ends were 6 bases for V and 1 base for J; bases not matched to a gene: 5. CDR1 is SNHLY, CDR2 FYNNEI, per germline. CDR3 length equals 14 residues. The CDR3 protein is CASRTSSGQETQYF. CDR3 sequence (DNA): TGTGCCAGCAGGACCTCTAGCGGCCAAGAGACCCAGTACTTC.

This chain uses TRBV12-3 or TRBV12-4 with TRBJ2-1; TRBD1 matches 11 bases. CDR3 size: 15 residues. V shed 4 bases, J shed 9 bases, and the junction held 8 bases outside the gene matches. The CDR3 nucleotides are TGTGCCAGCAGTTCCGGGACAGGGGGTTTCGGTGAGCAGTTCTTC. Amino acids: CASSSGTGGFGEQFF.

V usage is TRBV12-3 or TRBV12-4 and J usage is TRBJ1-5, with unresolved D. Deletions cut 3 bases from V and 4 bases from J, with 10 bases between. This CDR3 contains 14 residues. The CDR3 DNA reads TGTGCCAGCAGTTTGGAGGCTGGGAATCAGCCCCAGCATTTT. Translated: CASSLEAGNQPQHF.

The genes are TRBV6-6 and TRBJ2-7; D possibly corresponds to TRBD1 (5 bases). CDR1 MNHNY and CDR2 SVGAGI come from the germline V gene (reference sequence). There are 12 residues in the CDR3. The ends were cut back, 7 bases at V and 2 bases at J, with 9 bases in the middle. DNA for the CDR3: TGTGCCAGCACGCAGGGCGCCTACGAGCAGTACTTC. It specifies CASTQGAYEQYF.

This clonotype was seen a few times. The chain joins TRBV6-2 or TRBV6-3 to TRBJ1-1; weak D call: TRBD1 (5 bases). The germline V gene has CDR1 MNHEY and CDR2 SVGEGT. This CDR3 comprises 14 residues. V was cut by 1 base and J by 7 bases, with 13 bases left in between. The CDR3 DNA follows: TGTGCCAGCAGTTACTGGCAGGGAAAGGTTGAAGCTTTCTTT. Residues: CASSYWQGKVEAFF.

This sequence joins TRBV5-1 and TRBJ2-3; the match to TRBD2 covers 10 bases. J was trimmed by 5 bases and V by 0 bases; bases with no gene match: 6. The CDR3 sequence is 16 residues long. In germline, CDR1 is SGHRS, CDR2 YFSETQ. CDR3 coding DNA: TGCGCCAGCAGCTTGGTTGTAGCGGGGGGTCTAGATACGCAGTATTTT. This sequence encodes CASSLVVAGGLDTQYF.

The sample holds one count of this clonotype. The chain uses TRBV7-2 and TRBJ1-5; D ambiguous. CDR3 size: 13 residues. Per germline, CDR1 SGHTA and CDR2 FQGNSA. V lost 1 base and J 4 bases, leaving 5 bases between the germline ends. The chain's CDR3 is CASSLEVNQPQHF. CDR3 DNA sequence: TGTGCCAGCAGCTTAGAGGTGAATCAGCCCCAGCATTTT.

This chain joins TRBV10-3 and TRBJ2-1; 13 nucleotides match TRBD2. The CDR3 loop spans 16 amino acids. J lost 8 bases, V lost 6 bases, and 10 bases had no gene match. Germline V gives CDR1 ENHRY, CDR2 SYGVKD. The CDR3 loop reads CAIRGPGLAGLDEQFF. The CDR3 region has the DNA TGTGCCATCAGAGGACCGGGACTAGCGGGATTGGATGAGCAGTTCTTC.

In its sample, this clonotype was seen many times. V and J are TRBV10-3 and TRBJ2-3; D unclear. The CDR3 runs 11 residues. V was pared by 9 bases and J by 0 bases, with 4 bases between. In germline, CDR1 is ENHRY, CDR2 SYGVKD. Written as DNA, the CDR3 is TGTGCCATGGCTAGCACAGATACGCAGTATTTT. Its protein is CAMASTDTQYF.

J is TRBJ2-1 and V is TRBV30; D possibly corresponds to TRBD2 (7 bases). The CDR3 totals 13 residues. V lost 8 bases and J lost 1, with 12 bases in between. CDR1 GTSNPN and CDR2 SVGIG come from the germline V gene (reference sequence). Here the CDR3 DNA reads TGTGCCCGGGGGGCGGGATCCTACAATGAGCAGTTCTTC. Protein sequence: CARGAGSYNEQFF.

The chain combines TRBV4-2 with TRBJ1-3; D remains unclear. Germline V gene data show CDR1 as LGHNA and CDR2 as YNFKEQ. The CDR3 is made up of 14 amino acids. The germline V and J ends were trimmed by 7 bases and 8 bases, with 18 bases remaining between them. Here the CDR3 reads CASTQESGRHTIYF. The DNA of the CDR3 is TGTGCCAGCACCCAGGAGTCGGGGAGGCACACCATATATTTT.

The chain's CDR3 is CASSLAGSYPDTQYF. CDR3 DNA: TGCGCCAGCAGCTTGGCAGGGTCTTACCCAGATACGCAGTATTTT. V usage is TRBV5-1 and J usage is TRBJ2-3; a weak D match, TRBD1 (5 bases). Germline loops: CDR1 SGHRS, CDR2 YFSETQ. The CDR3 has 15 amino acids. V lost 0 bases and J lost 4, with 12 bases in between.

This clonotype was recorded a few times. Germline and junction disagree at one end, which may indicate a read error. The chain employs TRBV7-2 and TRBJ2-7; a weak D match, TRBD1 (6 bases). Germline lookup yields CDR1 SGHTA and CDR2 FQGNSA. The CDR3 spans 15 residues. The chain's CDR3 is CASSLSPGHGLFGDF. CDR3 DNA sequence: TGTGCCAGCAGTTTAAGTCCGGGACATGGTTTATTTGGAGACTTC.

This clonotype has a handful of counts. The chain joins TRBV18 to TRBJ2-5, with 14 nucleotides matching TRBD2. V shed 5 bases, J shed 4 bases, and the junction held 3 bases outside the gene matches. The CDR3 loop spans 15 amino acids. CDR1 and CDR2 (germline): KGHSH, LQKENI. This CDR3 reads CASSDGLAGGETQYF. The CDR3 region has the DNA TGTGCCAGCTCAGACGGACTAGCGGGAGGAGAGACCCAGTACTTC.